What follows are 3 T cell receptor beta chains derived from one specimen sequenced in a study of shared clonotypes between healthy human individuals. Sequenced by immunoSEQ multiplex PCR; TCRdb stores in-frame clones only, minus some. Seen here are approximately 1.5 million clones, less than 99% observed once, and the top ten hold around 0.33%. The sample was naive CD4+ T cells sorted from blood. Stated subset: CD45RA+ positively selected. The receptors come from a man aged 30 to 45 in good health.

V and J are TRBV7-9 and TRBJ2-5; no reliable D call. The CDR3 is made up of 11 amino acids. Germline values: CDR1 SEHNR, CDR2 FQNEAQ (reference sequence). Trimming left V 5 bases short and J 2 bases short, with 3 bases between. This CDR3 reads CASSQQETQYF. CDR3 bases: TGTGCCAGCAGCCAACAAGAGACCCAGTACTTC.

As concerns this clone: This same CDR3 is encoded by further DNA sequences in the sample. The V and J genes are TRBV5-1 and TRBJ2-7, with D possibly TRBD2 on 5 matching bases. Germline CDR1 is SGHRS and CDR2 is YFSETQ. The CDR3 is 14 residues long. The V end was cut by 0 bases, the J end by 1 base, with 8 bases between. The DNA of the CDR3 is TGCGCCAGCAGCTTGGTCGGGGATTCCTACGAGCAGTACTTC. Translating gives CASSLVGDSYEQYF.

The chain recombines TRBV29-1 with TRBJ1-1; 7 nucleotides agree with TRBD1. The germline V gene has CDR1 SQVTM and CDR2 ANQGSEA. Trimming removed 8 bases from V and 5 bases from J; junction bases left unmatched: 11. The length of the CDR3 is 13 residues. The CDR3: CSLRQGWSTEAFF. DNA of the CDR3: TGCAGCTTAAGACAGGGATGGAGTACTGAAGCTTTCTTT.